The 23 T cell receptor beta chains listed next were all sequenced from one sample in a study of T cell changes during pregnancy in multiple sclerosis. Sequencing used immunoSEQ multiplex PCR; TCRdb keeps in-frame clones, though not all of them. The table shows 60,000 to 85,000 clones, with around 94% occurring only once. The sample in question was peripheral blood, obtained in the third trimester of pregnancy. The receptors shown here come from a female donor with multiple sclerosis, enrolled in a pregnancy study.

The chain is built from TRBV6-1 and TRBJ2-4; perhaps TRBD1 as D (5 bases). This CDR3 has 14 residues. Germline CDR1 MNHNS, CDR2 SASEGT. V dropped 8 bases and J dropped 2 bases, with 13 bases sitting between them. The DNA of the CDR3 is TGTGCCAGCGGGGCAGCTACGACCAAAAACATTCAGTACTTC. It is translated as CASGAATTKNIQYF.

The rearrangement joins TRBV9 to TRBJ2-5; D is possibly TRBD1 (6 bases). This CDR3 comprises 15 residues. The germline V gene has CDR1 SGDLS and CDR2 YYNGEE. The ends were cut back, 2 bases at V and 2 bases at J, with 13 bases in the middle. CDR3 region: CASSVLGARQETQYF. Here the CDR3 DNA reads TGTGCCAGCAGCGTCTTGGGGGCGAGACAAGAGACCCAGTACTTC. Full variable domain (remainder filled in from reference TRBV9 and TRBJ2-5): DSGVTQTPKHLITATGQRVTLRCSPRSGDLSVYWYQQSLDQGLQFLIQYYNGEERAKGNILERFSAQQFPDLHSELNLSSLELGDSALYFCASSVLGARQETQYFGPGTRLLVL.

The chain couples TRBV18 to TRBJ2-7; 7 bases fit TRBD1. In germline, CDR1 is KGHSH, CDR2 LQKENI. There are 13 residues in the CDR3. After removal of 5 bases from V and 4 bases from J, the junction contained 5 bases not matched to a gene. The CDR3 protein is CASSTKQGYEQYF. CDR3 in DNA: TGTGCCAGCTCAACTAAACAGGGGTACGAGCAGTACTTC.

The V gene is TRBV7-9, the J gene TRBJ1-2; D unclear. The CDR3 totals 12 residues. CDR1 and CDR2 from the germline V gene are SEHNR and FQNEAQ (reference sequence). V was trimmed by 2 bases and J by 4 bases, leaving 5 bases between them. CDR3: CASSLPGYGYTF. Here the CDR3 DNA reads TGTGCCAGCAGCTTACCGGGCTATGGCTACACCTTC.

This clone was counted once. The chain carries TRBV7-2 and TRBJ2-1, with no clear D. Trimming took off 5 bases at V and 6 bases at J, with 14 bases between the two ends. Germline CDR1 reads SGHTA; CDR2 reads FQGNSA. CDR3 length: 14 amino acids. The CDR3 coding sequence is TGTGCCAGCAGCCTTTTTCGGGTGACCAATGAGCAGTTCTTC. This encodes CASSLFRVTNEQFF.

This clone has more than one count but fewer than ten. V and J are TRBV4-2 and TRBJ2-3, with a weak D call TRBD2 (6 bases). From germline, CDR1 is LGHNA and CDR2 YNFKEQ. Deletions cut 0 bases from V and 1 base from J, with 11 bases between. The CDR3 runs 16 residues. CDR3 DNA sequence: TGTGCCAGCAGCCAAGATCAGGCTAGCGGCACAGATACGCAGTATTTT. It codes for CASSQDQASGTDTQYF.

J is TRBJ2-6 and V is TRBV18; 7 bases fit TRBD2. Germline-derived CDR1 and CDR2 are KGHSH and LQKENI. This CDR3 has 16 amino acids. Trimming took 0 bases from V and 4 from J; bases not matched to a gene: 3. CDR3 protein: CASSPPSGVGANVLTF. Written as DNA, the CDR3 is TGTGCCAGCTCACCACCAAGCGGGGTCGGGGCCAACGTCCTGACTTTC.

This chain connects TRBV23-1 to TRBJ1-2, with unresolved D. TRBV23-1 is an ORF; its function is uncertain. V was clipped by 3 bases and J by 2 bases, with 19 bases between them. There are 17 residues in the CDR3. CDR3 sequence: CASSHWASLPGNYGYTF. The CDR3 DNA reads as TGCGCCAGCAGTCATTGGGCGTCACTCCCAGGCAACTATGGCTACACCTTC.

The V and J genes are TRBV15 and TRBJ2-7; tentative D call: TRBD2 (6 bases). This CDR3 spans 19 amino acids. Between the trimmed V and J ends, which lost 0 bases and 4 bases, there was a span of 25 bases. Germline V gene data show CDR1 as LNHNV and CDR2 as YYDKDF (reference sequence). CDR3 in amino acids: CATSRDLTRVRIGGYEQYF. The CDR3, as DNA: TGTGCCACCAGCAGAGATTTGACGAGGGTACGAATCGGGGGATACGAGCAGTACTTC.

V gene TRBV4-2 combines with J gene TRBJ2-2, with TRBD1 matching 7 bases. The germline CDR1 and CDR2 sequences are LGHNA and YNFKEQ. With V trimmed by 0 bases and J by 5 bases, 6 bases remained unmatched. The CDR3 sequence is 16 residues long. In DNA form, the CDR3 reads TGTGCCAGCAGCCAAGAGACAGGGACCTGGACCGGGGAGCTGTTTTTT. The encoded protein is CASSQETGTWTGELFF.

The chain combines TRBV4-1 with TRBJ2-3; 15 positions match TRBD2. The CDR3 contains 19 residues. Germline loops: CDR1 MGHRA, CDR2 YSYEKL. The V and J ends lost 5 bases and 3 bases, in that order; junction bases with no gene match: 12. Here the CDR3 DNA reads TGCGCCAGCAGCTGGCCTGGACTAGCGGGGGGGCCGATGACAGATACGCAGTATTTT. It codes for CASSWPGLAGGPMTDTQYF.

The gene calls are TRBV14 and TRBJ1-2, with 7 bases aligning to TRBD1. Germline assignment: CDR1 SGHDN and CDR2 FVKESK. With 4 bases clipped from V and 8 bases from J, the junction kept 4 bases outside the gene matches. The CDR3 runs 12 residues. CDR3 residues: CASSLQGLGYTF. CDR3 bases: TGTGCCAGCAGCCTACAGGGGCTCGGCTACACCTTC.

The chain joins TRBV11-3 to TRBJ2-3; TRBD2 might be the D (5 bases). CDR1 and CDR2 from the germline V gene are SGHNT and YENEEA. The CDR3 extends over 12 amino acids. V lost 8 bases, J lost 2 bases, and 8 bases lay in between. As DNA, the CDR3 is TGTGCCAGCTCTAGCAACACAGATACGCAGTATTTT. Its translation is CASSSNTDTQYF.

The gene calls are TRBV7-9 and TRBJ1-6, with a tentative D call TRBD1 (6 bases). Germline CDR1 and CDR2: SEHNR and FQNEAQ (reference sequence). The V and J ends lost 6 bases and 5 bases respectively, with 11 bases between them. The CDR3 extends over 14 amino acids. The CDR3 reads CASRPDRNNSPLHF. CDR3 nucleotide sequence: TGTGCCAGCAGACCAGACAGGAATAATTCACCCCTCCACTTT. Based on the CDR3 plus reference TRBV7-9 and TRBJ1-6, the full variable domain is DTGVSQNPRHKITKRGQNVTFRCDPISEHNRLYWYRQTLGQGPEFLTYFQNEAQLEKSRLLSDRFSAERPKGSFSTLEIQRTEQGDSAMYLCASRPDRNNSPLHFGNGTRLTVT.

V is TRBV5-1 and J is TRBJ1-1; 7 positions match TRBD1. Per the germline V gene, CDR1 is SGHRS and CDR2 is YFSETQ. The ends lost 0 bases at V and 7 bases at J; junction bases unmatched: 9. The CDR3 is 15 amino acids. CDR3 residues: CASSLEGGGEGEAFF. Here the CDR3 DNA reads TGCGCCAGCAGCTTGGAAGGAGGGGGCGAGGGTGAAGCTTTCTTT. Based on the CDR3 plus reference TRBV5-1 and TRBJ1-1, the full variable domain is KAGVTQTPRYLIKTRGQQVTLSCSPISGHRSVSWYQQTPGQGLQFLFEYFSETQRNKGNFPGRFSGRQFSNSRSEMNVSTLELGDSALYLCASSLEGGGEGEAFFGQGTRLTVV.

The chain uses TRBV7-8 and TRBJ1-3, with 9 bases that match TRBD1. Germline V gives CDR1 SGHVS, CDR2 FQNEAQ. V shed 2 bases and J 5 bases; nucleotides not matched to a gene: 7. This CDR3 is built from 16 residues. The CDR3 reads CASSLRTQGARNTIYF. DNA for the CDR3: TGTGCCAGCAGCTTACGGACACAGGGGGCCAGAAACACCATATATTTT.

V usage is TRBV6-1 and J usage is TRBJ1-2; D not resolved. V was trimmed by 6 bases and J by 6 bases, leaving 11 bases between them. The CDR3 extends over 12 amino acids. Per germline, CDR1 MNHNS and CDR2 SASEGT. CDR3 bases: TGTGCCAGCAGAATGACAAGTGATGGCTACACCTTC. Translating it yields CASRMTSDGYTF.

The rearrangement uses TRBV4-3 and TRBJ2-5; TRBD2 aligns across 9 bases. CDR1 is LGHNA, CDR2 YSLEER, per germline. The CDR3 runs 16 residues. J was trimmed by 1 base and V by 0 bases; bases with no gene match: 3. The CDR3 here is CASSQDLRGGQETQYF. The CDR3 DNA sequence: TGCGCCAGCAGCCAAGATCTGCGGGGGGGCCAAGAGACCCAGTACTTC.

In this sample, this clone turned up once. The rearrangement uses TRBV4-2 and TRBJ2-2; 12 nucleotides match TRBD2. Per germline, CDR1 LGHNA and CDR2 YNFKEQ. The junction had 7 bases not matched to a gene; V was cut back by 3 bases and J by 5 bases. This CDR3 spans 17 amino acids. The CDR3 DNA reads TGTGCCAGCAGCCACCGCGGACTAGCGGGGACAACCGGGGAGCTGTTTTTT. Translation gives CASSHRGLAGTTGELFF.

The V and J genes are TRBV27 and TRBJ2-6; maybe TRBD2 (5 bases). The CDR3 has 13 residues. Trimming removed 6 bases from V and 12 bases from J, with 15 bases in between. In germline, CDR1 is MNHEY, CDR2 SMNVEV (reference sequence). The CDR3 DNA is TGTGCCAGCAGCCTCCCCGAACTAGGCGTCCTGACTTTC. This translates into CASSLPELGVLTF.

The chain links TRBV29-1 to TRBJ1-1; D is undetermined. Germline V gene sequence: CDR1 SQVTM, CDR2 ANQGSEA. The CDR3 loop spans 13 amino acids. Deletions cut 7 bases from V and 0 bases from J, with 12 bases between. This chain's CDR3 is CSAHRRMNTEAFF. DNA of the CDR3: TGCAGCGCCCACAGAAGAATGAACACTGAAGCTTTCTTT.

Written as DNA, the CDR3 is TGTGCCAGTAGTTCAGTTGGAGGCACTGAAGCTTTCTTT. It translates to CASSSVGGTEAFF. The chain uses TRBV19 and TRBJ1-1, with no clear D. The germline V gene encodes CDR1 LNHDA and CDR2 SQIVND (reference sequence). V shed 5 bases and J shed 4 bases, with 11 bases lying between them. This CDR3 has 13 residues.

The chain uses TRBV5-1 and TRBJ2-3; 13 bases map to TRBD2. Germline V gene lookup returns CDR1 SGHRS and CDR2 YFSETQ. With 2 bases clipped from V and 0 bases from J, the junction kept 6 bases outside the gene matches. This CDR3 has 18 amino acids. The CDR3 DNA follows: TGCGCCAGCAGCTTACTAGCGGGGGGGCCTATTAGCACAGATACGCAGTATTTT. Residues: CASSLLAGGPISTDTQYF.